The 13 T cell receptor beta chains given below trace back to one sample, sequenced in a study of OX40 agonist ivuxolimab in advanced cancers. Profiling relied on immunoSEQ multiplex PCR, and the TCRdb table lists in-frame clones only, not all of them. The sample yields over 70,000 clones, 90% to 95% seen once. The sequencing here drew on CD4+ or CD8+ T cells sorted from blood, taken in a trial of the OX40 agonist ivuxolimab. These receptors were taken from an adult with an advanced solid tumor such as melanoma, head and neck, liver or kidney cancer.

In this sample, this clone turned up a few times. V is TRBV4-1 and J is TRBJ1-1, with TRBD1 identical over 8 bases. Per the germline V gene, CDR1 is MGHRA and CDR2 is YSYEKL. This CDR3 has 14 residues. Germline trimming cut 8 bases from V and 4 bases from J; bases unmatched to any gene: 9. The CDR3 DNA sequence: TGCGCCAGCCGCCGGGCAGGGGGCAGCACTGAAGCTTTCTTT. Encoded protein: CASRRAGGSTEAFF.

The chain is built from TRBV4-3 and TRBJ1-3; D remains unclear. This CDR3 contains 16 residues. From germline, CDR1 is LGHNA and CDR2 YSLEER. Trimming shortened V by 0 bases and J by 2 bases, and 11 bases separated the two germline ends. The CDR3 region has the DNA TGCGCCAGCAGCCAAGATTCTGGAGGGCCTGGAAACACCATATATTTT. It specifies CASSQDSGGPGNTIYF.

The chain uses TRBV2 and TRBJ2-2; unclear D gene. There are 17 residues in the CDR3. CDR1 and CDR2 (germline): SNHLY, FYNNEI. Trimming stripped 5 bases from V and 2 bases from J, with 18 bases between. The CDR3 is CASSLQHPGINTGELFF. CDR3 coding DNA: TGTGCCAGCAGTCTTCAACATCCCGGCATTAACACCGGGGAGCTGTTTTTT. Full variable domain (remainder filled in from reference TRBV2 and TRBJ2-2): EPEVTQTPSHQVTQMGQEVILRCVPISNHLYFYWYRQILGQKVEFLVSFYNNEISEKSEIFDDQFSVERPDGSNFTLKIRSTKLEDSAMYFCASSLQHPGINTGELFFGEGSRLTVL.

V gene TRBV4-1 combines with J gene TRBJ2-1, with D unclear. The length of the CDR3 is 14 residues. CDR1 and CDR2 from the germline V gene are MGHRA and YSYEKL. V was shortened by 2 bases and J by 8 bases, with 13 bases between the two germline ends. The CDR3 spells CASSQLSTNDEQFF. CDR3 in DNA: TGCGCCAGCAGCCAATTATCGACAAACGATGAGCAGTTCTTC.

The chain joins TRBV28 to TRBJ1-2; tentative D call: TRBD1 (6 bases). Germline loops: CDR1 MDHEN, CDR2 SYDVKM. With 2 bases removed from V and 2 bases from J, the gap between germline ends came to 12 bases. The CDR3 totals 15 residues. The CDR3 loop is CASSLGGGLNYGYTF. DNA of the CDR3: TGTGCCAGCAGTTTAGGGGGCGGTTTAAACTATGGCTACACCTTC.

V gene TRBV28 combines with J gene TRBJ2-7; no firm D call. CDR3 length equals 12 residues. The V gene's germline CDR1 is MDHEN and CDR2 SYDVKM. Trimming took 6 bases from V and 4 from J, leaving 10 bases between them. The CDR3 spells CASRNREYEQYF. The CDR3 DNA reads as TGTGCCAGCAGAAATCGAGAGTACGAGCAGTACTTC. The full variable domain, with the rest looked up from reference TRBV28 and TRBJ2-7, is DVKVTQSSRYLVKRTGEKVFLECVQDMDHENMFWYRQDPGLGLRLIYFSYDVKMKEKGDIPEGYSVSREKKERFSLILESASTNQTSMYLCASRNREYEQYFGPGTRLTVT.

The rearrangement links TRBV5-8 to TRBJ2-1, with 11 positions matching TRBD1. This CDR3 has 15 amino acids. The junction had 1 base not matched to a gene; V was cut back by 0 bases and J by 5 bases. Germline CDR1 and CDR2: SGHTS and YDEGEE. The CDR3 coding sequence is TGTGCCAGCAGCTTGGGGACAGGGGGCAACAATGAGCAGTTCTTC. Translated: CASSLGTGGNNEQFF.

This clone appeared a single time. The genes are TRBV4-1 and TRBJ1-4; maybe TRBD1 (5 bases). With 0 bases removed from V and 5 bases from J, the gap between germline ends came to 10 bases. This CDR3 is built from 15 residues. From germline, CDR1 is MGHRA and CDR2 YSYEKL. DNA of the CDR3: TGCGCCAGCAGCCAAGATGGAAGGGGCAATGAAAAACTGTTTTTT. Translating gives CASSQDGRGNEKLFF.

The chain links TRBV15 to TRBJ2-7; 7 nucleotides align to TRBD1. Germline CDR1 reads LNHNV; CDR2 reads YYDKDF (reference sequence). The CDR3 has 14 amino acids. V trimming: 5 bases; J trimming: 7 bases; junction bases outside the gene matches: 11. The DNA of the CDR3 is TGTGCCACCAGCCCGGGAAACAGGGGCGGTGAGCAGTACTTC. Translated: CATSPGNRGGEQYF. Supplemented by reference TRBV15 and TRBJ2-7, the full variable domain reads DAMVIQNPRYQVTQFGKPVTLSCSQTLNHNVMYWYQQKSSQAPKLLFHYYDKDFNNEADTPDNFQSRRPNTSFCFLDIRSPGLGDTAMYLCATSPGNRGGEQYFGPGTRLTVT.

The CDR3 reads CASSPQGASYEQYF. The CDR3 nucleotides read TGCGCCAGCAGCCCACAGGGGGCATCCTACGAGCAGTACTTC. This chain joins TRBV4-1 and TRBJ2-7; TRBD1 agrees at 9 bases. The length of the CDR3 is 14 residues. J was trimmed by 1 base and V by 4 bases; bases with no gene match: 2. The V gene's germline CDR1 is MGHRA and CDR2 YSYEKL.

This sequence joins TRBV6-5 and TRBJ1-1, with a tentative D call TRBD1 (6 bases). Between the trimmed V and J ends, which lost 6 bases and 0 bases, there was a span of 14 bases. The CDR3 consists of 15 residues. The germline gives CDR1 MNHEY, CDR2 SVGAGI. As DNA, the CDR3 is TGTGCCAGCAGCCTCTTGGACAGAATGAACACTGAAGCTTTCTTT. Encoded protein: CASSLLDRMNTEAFF.

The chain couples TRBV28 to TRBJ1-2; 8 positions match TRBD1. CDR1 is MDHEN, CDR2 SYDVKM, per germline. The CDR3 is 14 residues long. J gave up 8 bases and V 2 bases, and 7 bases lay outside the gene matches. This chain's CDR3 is CASSLGPDRDGYTF. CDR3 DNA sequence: TGTGCCAGCAGTTTAGGGCCGGACAGGGACGGCTACACCTTC.

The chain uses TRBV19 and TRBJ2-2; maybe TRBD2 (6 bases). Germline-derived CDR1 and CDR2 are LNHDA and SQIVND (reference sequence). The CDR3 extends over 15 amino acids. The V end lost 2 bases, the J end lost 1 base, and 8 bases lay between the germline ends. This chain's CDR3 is CASSIWDLNTGELFF. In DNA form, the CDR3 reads TGTGCCAGTAGTATATGGGACTTGAACACCGGGGAGCTGTTTTTT.